These 8 T cell receptor beta chains were all obtained from the same sample, sequenced in a study of blood T cell repertoires in COVID-19. Data came from immunoSEQ multiplex PCR; TCRdb stores just in-frame clones and leaves some out. The repertoire holds 250,000 to 400,000 clones, 90% seen once, with roughly 2.6% in the top ten. Sequenced: PBMCs or T cells enriched from blood (not recorded which). These receptors were obtained from a man aged 60 to 75 who had recovered from COVID-19.

This rearrangement joins TRBV14 to TRBJ1-4; 7 positions agree with TRBD1. The V and J ends lost 4 bases and 7 bases, in that order; junction bases with no gene match: 9. Germline V gene lookup returns CDR1 SGHDN and CDR2 FVKESK. The CDR3 is 15 residues long. Written as DNA, the CDR3 is TGTGCCAGCAGCCCGCGACAGGGATTGGGTGAAAAACTGTTTTTT. Protein sequence: CASSPRQGLGEKLFF. The entire variable domain, with the rest obtained from reference TRBV14 and TRBJ1-4, is as follows: EAGVTQFPSHSVIEKGQTVTLRCDPISGHDNLYWYRRVMGKEIKFLLHFVKESKQDESGMPNNRFLAERTGGTYSTLKVQPAELEDSGVYFCASSPRQGLGEKLFFGSGTQLSVL.

This clone has more than one count but fewer than ten. The V and J genes are TRBV19 and TRBJ2-2; 10 bases fit TRBD1. Germline values: CDR1 LNHDA, CDR2 SQIVND (reference sequence). The CDR3 runs 17 residues. Trimming at V came to 6 bases and at J to 5 bases, leaving 12 bases not matched to a gene. CDR3 region: CASRTPRGTGETGELFF. The CDR3 coding sequence is TGTGCCAGTAGGACGCCCAGAGGGACAGGGGAGACCGGGGAGCTGTTTTTT.

The chain carries TRBV5-8 and TRBJ1-1; D is uncertain. CDR3 length equals 14 residues. Germline-derived CDR1 and CDR2 are SGHTS and YDEGEE. Trimming removed 0 bases at V and 3 bases at J, with 9 bases between. CDR3 residues: CASSLGAIYTEAFF. The CDR3 DNA reads TGTGCCAGCAGCTTGGGGGCGATATACACTGAAGCTTTCTTT.

The chain has TRBV3-1 (or the pseudogene TRBV3-2) and TRBJ1-2; D possibly corresponds to TRBD1 (5 bases). The CDR3 covers 16 residues. With 0 bases removed from V and 4 bases from J, the gap between germline ends came to 15 bases. The V gene's germline CDR1 is LGHDT and CDR2 YNNKEL (reference sequence). Here the CDR3 reads CASSQEIGFRAYGYTF. CDR3 DNA sequence: TGTGCCAGCAGCCAAGAGATCGGGTTCAGGGCCTATGGCTACACCTTC.

The chain combines TRBV7-9 with TRBJ2-3; the D is unclear. From germline, CDR1 is SEHNR and CDR2 FQNEAQ (reference sequence). Trimming took 5 bases from V and 7 from J, leaving 22 bases between them. This CDR3 comprises 16 residues. The CDR3 nucleotides are TGTGCCAGCAGCCCGGCTGGGCAGCCAGGTGTGAATACGCAGTATTTT. The encoded protein is CASSPAGQPGVNTQYF.

The rearrangement joins TRBV19 to TRBJ1-1; 7 bases are a match to TRBD1. CDR3 length: 14 residues. Trimming at V came to 5 bases and at J to 3 bases, leaving 6 bases not matched to a gene. Germline CDR1 is LNHDA and CDR2 is SQIVND (reference sequence). The CDR3 bases are TGTGCCAGTAGTCCTGACAGGGAGCACACTGAAGCTTTCTTT. Its translation: CASSPDREHTEAFF.

The gene calls are TRBV30 and TRBJ1-6; perhaps TRBD1 as D (5 bases). This CDR3 is built from 15 residues. Germline-derived CDR1 and CDR2 are GTSNPN and SVGIG (reference sequence). V lost 2 bases, J lost 7 bases, and 15 bases lay in between. The CDR3 loop is CAWSPLDQGNSPLHF. The CDR3 nucleotides read TGTGCCTGGAGTCCCCTCGACCAGGGAAATTCACCCCTCCACTTT.

The chain uses TRBV7-2 and TRBJ2-7, with D perhaps TRBD2 (5 bases). The germline V gene encodes CDR1 SGHTA and CDR2 FQGNSA. V was trimmed by 3 bases and J by 0 bases, leaving 15 bases between them. The CDR3 is 16 amino acids. This CDR3 reads CASSFGRAVSSYEQYF. Here the CDR3 DNA reads TGTGCCAGCAGCTTTGGGCGGGCGGTAAGCTCCTACGAGCAGTACTTC.